This T cell receptor beta chain originates from a study of shared clonotypes between healthy human individuals. General study findings and limits: Rarefaction exposed incomplete sorted-subset sequencing despite large depth. Limited genetic and exposure-history diversity came from having few donors.

Comment on this clone: The target antigen is unknown.

Only in-frame clones appear in the TCRdb table, and some are missing; sequencing was by immunoSEQ multiplex PCR. Of approximately 1.5 million clones listed, around 98.5% are singletons. The CDR3 is 12 amino acids. V lost 6 bases and J lost 7, with 15 bases in between. Germline V gene lookup returns CDR1 SQVTM and CDR2 ANQGSEA. From CD4+ cells came CD45RA+ naive and CD45RA-negative memory subsets. Source material: naive CD4+ T cells sorted from blood. Indicated subset: CD45RA+ positively selected. The TCR was taken from a man aged 25-40 years in good health. The rearrangement joins TRBV29-1 to TRBJ1-1, with D perhaps TRBD1 (6 bases). The chain's CDR3 is CSVTTQGSEAFF. CDR3 DNA sequence: TGCAGCGTGACAACACAGGGAAGTGAAGCTTTCTTT.